This T cell receptor beta chain is drawn from a study of T cell repertoires in cytomegalovirus infection. Study at large: Based on public TCR beta signatures, there were indications of CMV infection and of a matching HLA type.

In the case of this clonotype: Its antigen is still unknown.

General observations from the study: The study identified carriers of CMV plus the relevant HLA from cumulative public TCR beta family frequency. HLA-C-restricted CMV clonotypes gave the most frequent clonotype in two of eight donors.

Using its own MiXCR run on the reads, TCRdb lists one record per CDR3 protein. The data hold about 740,000 distinct CDR3 sequences, with 30% to 40% observed a single time. The CDR3 is 17 residues long. With V trimmed by 7 bases and J by 9 bases, 19 bases remained unmatched. The germline CDR1 and CDR2 sequences are SGHVS and FQNEAQ. This rearrangement joins TRBV7-8 to TRBJ2-4; 9 bases align to TRBD1. The clonotype comes from a human donor in good health (CMV status not recorded). Some clones in this sample may be carry-over from other donors' samples. The sample was cultured PBMCs, taken from culture after CMV antigen stimulation. CDR3 in DNA: TGTGCCAGCAAACCCTACCTACCGGGACAGGGATCGCGCATTCAGTACTTC. This translates into CASKPYLPGQGSRIQYF.